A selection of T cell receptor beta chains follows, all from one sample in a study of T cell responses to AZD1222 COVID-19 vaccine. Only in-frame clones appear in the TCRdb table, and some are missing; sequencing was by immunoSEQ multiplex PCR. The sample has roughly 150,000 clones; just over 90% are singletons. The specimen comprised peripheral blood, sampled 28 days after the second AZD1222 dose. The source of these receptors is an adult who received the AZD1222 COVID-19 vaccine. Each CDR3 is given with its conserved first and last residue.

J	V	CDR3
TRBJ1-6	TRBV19	CASSMLPGGANSPLHF
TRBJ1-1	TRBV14	CASSQRRKNTEAFF
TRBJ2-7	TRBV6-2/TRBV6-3	CASSYPTYEQYF
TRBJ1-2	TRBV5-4	CASSPGSGYTF
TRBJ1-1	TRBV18	CASSPRSGGSLSRGTEAFF
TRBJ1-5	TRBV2	CASSDRRPGMEPQHF
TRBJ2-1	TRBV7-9	CASSRRLLRKSYNEQFF
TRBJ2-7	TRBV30	CAWSPGWDEQYF
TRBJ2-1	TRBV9	CASSPLGSHNEQFF
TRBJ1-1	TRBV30	CAWSYPLWQVNTEAFF
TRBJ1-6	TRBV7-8	CASSMDRAGSPLHF
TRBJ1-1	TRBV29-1	CSARRQVNTEAFF
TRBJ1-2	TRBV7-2	CASSLGGIGGYTF
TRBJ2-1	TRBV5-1	CASSLPSGEGSYNEQFF
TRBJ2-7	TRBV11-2	CASSSQGSFSEQYF
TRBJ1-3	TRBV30	CAWSPQGPRQGYTGNTIYF
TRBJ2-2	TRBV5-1	CASTRTSGSAGELFF
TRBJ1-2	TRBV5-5	CASSLDSYGYTF
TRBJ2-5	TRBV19	CASSEKETQYF
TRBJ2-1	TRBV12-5	CASGFLAGTGGEQFF
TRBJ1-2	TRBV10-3	CAIRTGTGHSNYGYTF
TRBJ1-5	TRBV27	CASSPSQGTLYQPQHF
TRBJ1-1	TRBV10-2	CASSGTGNPEAFF
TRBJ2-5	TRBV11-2	CASSPIPGGQETQYF
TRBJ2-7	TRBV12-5	CASGQQGPNNEQYF
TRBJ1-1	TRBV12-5	CASGLVGGWTEAFF
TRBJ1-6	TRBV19	CASRDREYSPLHF
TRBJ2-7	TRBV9	CASSPAGDFHEQYF
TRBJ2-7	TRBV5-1	CASSLAPGLYEQYF
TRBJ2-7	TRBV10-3	CAIKRANTYEQYF
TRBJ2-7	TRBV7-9	CASSLKAGGPYEQYF
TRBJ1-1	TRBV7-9	CASSLVQGVNTEAFF
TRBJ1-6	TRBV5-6	CASSSTRISSYNSPLHF
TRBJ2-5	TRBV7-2	CASSPPGLALQETQYF
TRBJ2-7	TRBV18	CASSRDRTVEQYF
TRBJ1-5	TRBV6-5	CATRGGTANQPQHF
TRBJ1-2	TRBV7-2	CASSLKAVGGHGYTF
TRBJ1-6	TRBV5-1	CASSLGQSENSPLHF
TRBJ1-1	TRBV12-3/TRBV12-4	CASSPWRSPEAFF
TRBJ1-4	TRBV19	CASNDGQGWSIGKLFF
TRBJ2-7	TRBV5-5	CASSFEGTGIYEQYF